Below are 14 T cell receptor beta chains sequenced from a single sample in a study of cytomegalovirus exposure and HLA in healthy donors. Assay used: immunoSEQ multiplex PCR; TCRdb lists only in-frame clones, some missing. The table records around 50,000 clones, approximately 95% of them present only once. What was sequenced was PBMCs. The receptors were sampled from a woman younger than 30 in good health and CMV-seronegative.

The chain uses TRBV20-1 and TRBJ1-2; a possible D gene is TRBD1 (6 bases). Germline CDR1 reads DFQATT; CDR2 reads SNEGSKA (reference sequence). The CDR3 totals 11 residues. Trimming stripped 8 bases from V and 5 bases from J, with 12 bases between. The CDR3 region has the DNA TGCAGTTACAGGGTCGGATATGGCTACACCTTC. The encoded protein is CSYRVGYGYTF.

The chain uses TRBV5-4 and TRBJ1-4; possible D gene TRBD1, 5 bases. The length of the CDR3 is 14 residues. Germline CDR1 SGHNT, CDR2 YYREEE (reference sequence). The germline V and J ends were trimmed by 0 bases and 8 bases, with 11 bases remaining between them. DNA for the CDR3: TGTGCCAGCAGCTTGGGTCAGGGTAGCGAAAAACTGTTTTTT. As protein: CASSLGQGSEKLFF.

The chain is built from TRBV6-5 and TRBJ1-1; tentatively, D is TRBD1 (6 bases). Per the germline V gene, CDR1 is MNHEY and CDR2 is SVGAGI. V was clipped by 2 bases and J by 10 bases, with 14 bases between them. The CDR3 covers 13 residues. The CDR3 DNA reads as TGTGCCAGCAGTTACGGGGGCCCCGAGGGAGCTTTCTTT. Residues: CASSYGGPEGAFF.

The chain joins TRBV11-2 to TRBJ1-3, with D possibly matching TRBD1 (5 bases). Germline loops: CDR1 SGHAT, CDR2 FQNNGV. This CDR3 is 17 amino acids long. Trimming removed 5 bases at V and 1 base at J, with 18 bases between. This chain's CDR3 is CASSQKTALRSGNTIYF. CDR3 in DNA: TGTGCCAGCAGCCAAAAGACAGCCCTAAGGTCTGGAAACACCATATATTTT.

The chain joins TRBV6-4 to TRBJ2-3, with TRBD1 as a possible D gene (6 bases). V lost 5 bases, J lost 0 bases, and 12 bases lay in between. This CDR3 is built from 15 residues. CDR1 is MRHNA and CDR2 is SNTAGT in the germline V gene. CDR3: CASSKGDKSTDTQYF. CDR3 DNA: TGTGCCAGCAGTAAGGGGGACAAAAGCACAGATACGCAGTATTTT.

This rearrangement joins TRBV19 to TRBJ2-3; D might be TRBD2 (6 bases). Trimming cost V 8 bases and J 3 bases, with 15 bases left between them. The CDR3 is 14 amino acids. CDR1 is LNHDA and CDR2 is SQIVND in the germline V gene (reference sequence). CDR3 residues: CASFGGMVTDTQYF. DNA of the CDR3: TGTGCCAGTTTTGGGGGGATGGTAACAGATACGCAGTATTTT.

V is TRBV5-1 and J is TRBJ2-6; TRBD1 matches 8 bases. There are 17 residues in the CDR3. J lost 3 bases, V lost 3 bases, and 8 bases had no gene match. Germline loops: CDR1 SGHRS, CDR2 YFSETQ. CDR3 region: CASSSPDRVYGANVLTF. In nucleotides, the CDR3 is TGCGCCAGCAGCTCCCCGGACAGGGTATATGGGGCCAACGTCCTGACTTTC.

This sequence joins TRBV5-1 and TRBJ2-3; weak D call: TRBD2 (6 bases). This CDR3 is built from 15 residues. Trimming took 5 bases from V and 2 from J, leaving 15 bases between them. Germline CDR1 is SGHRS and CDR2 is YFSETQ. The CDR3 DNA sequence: TGCGCCAGCAGTCCCGGGACTTACCCCACAGATACGCAGTATTTT. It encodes CASSPGTYPTDTQYF.

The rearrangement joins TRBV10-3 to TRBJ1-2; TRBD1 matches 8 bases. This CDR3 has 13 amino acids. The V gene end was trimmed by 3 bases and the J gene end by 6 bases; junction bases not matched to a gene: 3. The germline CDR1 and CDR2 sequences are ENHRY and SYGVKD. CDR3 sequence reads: CAISDRGLDGYTF. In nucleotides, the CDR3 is TGTGCCATCAGTGACAGGGGGCTAGATGGCTACACCTTC.

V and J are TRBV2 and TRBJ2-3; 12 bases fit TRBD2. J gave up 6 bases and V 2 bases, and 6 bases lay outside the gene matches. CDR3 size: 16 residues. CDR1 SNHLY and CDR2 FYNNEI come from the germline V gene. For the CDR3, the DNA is TGTGCCAGCAGTGAACACACTAGCGGGGGGTCCGATACGCAGTATTTT. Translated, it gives CASSEHTSGGSDTQYF.

CDR3 sequence reads: CASSGQGYYGYTF. As DNA, the CDR3 is TGTGCCAGCAGTGGACAGGGCTACTATGGCTACACCTTC. V gene TRBV6-5 combines with J gene TRBJ1-2; 8 bases line up with TRBD1. CDR1 is MNHEY and CDR2 is SVGAGI in the germline V gene. Unmatched junction bases numbered 2, after V lost 5 bases and J lost 3 bases. This CDR3 is built from 13 residues.

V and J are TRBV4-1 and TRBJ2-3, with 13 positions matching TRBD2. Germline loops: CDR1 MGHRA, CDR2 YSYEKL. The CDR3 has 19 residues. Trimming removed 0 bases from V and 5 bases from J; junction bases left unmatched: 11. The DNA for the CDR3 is TGCGCCAGCAGCCAAGACCGGTCTATGAGACTAGCGGGGGGAGATACGCAGTATTTT. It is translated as CASSQDRSMRLAGGDTQYF.

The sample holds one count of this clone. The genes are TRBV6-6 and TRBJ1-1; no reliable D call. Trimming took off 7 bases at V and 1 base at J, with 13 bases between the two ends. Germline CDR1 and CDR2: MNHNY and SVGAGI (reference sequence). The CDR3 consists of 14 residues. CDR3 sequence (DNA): TGTGCCAGCACCGAAGCTCTCACGAACACTGAAGCTTTCTTT. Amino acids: CASTEALTNTEAFF.

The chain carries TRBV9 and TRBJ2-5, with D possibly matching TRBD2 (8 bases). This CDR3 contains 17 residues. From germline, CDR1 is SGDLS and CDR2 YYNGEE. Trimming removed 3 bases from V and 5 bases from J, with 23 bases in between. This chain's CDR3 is CASSGPRQGGRLETQYF. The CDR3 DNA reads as TGTGCCAGCAGCGGGCCTCGACAGGGCGGGAGGTTGGAGACCCAGTACTTC.